The 21 T cell receptor beta chains listed next were all sequenced from one sample in a study of cytomegalovirus exposure and HLA in healthy donors. In the PCR, 60 Vbeta and 13 Jbeta primers were used. Using immunoSEQ multiplex PCR, the repertoire was profiled, and TCRdb retains in-frame clones only, with some absent. The sample holds some 220,000 clones; around 80% are singletons and the top ten take 2.7%. The source material was PBMCs. These receptors originate from a woman aged 55-69 years in good health and CMV-seropositive.

In its sample, this clone was seen a few times. V and J are TRBV12-5 and TRBJ2-2; TRBD2 matches at 8 bases. Trimming took 6 bases from V and 5 from J; bases not matched to a gene: 8. CDR1 and CDR2 (germline): LGHNT, FRNRAP. CDR3 size: 15 residues. The CDR3 DNA follows: TGTGCTAGTGGGCGAACTAGCGGACGGACCGGGGAGCTGTTTTTT. Amino acid sequence: CASGRTSGRTGELFF.

The chain combines TRBV4-1 with TRBJ1-2; D unclear. The CDR3 extends over 14 amino acids. With 0 bases removed from V and 8 bases from J, the gap between germline ends came to 13 bases. The germline V gene has CDR1 MGHRA and CDR2 YSYEKL. The chain's CDR3 is CASSQEGRGGGYTF. The DNA of the CDR3 is TGCGCCAGCAGCCAAGAAGGACGGGGTGGGGGCTACACCTTC.

The chain carries TRBV28 and TRBJ1-4; D unresolved. There are 16 residues in the CDR3. Germline values: CDR1 MDHEN, CDR2 SYDVKM. The V gene lost 6 bases and the J gene lost 1 base, with 15 bases spanning the gap. The CDR3 loop reads CASSGDRALTNEKLFF. CDR3 nucleotides: TGTGCCAGCAGCGGAGACCGAGCCCTAACTAATGAAAAACTGTTTTTT.

J is TRBJ2-1 and V is TRBV5-1; no reliable D call. The CDR3 length is 14 residues. Germline-derived CDR1 and CDR2 are SGHRS and YFSETQ. V gave up 0 bases and J gave up 9 bases, with 13 bases separating them. This CDR3 is CASSLVLSGSEQFF. The CDR3 region has the DNA TGCGCCAGCAGCTTGGTTTTGTCCGGGTCTGAGCAGTTCTTC.

The V gene is TRBV4-3, the J gene TRBJ2-2; 8 positions agree with TRBD1. Trimming cost V 3 bases and J 5 bases; bases outside gene matches: 8. Germline CDR1 LGHNA, CDR2 YSLEER. There are 16 residues in the CDR3. The CDR3 region has the DNA TGCGCCAGCAGCCACACCGGGACAGGAGGGACCGGGGAGCTGTTTTTT. Encoded protein: CASSHTGTGGTGELFF.

This clone has just a few counts. The chain recombines TRBV5-6 with TRBJ1-5, with D possibly being TRBD1 (5 bases). The length of the CDR3 is 16 residues. Trimming left V 4 bases short and J 2 bases short, with 16 bases between. Germline-derived CDR1 and CDR2 are SGHDT and YYEEEE. The CDR3, as DNA: TGTGCCAGCAGCCGGAGGGGTTCGGGGGGCAATCAGCCCCAGCATTTT. It translates to CASSRRGSGGNQPQHF.

Here the CDR3 DNA reads TGTGCCAGCAGTTATAACCTCCGTGGGAGCTCCTACGAGCAGTACTTC. Translated, it gives CASSYNLRGSSYEQYF. This rearrangement joins TRBV6-5 to TRBJ2-7, with D perhaps TRBD2 (5 bases). Trimming took 3 bases from V and 0 from J, leaving 15 bases between them. The germline V gene has CDR1 MNHEY and CDR2 SVGAGI. This CDR3 is 16 amino acids long.

The rearrangement uses TRBV28 and TRBJ1-2, with 9 bases matching TRBD1. After removal of 2 bases from V and 6 bases from J, the junction contained 7 bases not matched to a gene. CDR1 is MDHEN, CDR2 SYDVKM, per germline. The CDR3 extends over 15 amino acids. DNA for the CDR3: TGTGCCAGCAGTTTAGCCGGGACAGGGAGGCATGGCTACACCTTC. This sequence encodes CASSLAGTGRHGYTF.

This rearrangement joins TRBV10-2 to TRBJ1-2; 8 nucleotides align to TRBD1. The germline V gene encodes CDR1 WSHSY and CDR2 SAAADI. The ends lost 7 bases at V and 4 bases at J; junction bases unmatched: 5. CDR3 length: 13 amino acids. The CDR3: CASTQGAGYGYTF. DNA for the CDR3: TGCGCCAGCACCCAGGGGGCCGGCTATGGCTACACCTTC.

On this clone: The same CDR3 arises from other DNA sequences in this sample as well. The rearrangement joins TRBV6-5 to TRBJ2-1; 10 positions match TRBD2. Looked up from germline, CDR1 is MNHEY and CDR2 is SVGAGI. The J segment lost 6 bases and the V segment lost 4 bases, leaving 6 bases of the junction unmatched. The CDR3 extends over 15 amino acids. CDR3 loop: CASSSLSGRANEQFF. The CDR3 DNA reads TGTGCCAGCAGTTCCCTGAGCGGGAGGGCCAATGAGCAGTTCTTC.

This rearrangement joins TRBV6-6 to TRBJ1-1; D is ambiguous. The length of the CDR3 is 14 residues. The V gene lost 2 bases and the J gene lost 1 base, with 8 bases spanning the gap. Germline V gene data show CDR1 as MNHNY and CDR2 as SVGAGI (reference sequence). DNA of the CDR3: TGTGCCAGCAGTTACGGAGAGGAGAACACTGAAGCTTTCTTT. As protein: CASSYGEENTEAFF.

The sample holds one count of this clone. The chain employs TRBV25-1 and TRBJ2-1; TRBD2 matches 15 bases. CDR1 and CDR2 from the germline V gene are MGHDK and SYGVNS. V shed 3 bases and J 9 bases; nucleotides not matched to a gene: 6. The CDR3 consists of 16 residues. The CDR3 DNA sequence: TGTGCCAGCAGTGACTGGACTAGCGGGGGGGCACGTGAGCAGTTCTTC. Its translation is CASSDWTSGGAREQFF.

This clone appeared a single time. This rearrangement joins TRBV2 to TRBJ1-5, with TRBD1 matching over 7 bases. V trimming: 7 bases; J trimming: 0 bases; junction bases outside the gene matches: 6. The CDR3 length is 15 residues. Germline CDR1 reads SNHLY; CDR2 reads FYNNEI. The CDR3 DNA reads TGTGCCAGCAAGGGACAGTCTATTAGCAATCAGCCCCAGCATTTT. Its translation: CASKGQSISNQPQHF.

The V gene is TRBV19, the J gene TRBJ1-1, with 8 bases aligning to TRBD1. This CDR3 spans 15 amino acids. The trim removed 5 bases at V and 1 base at J, leaving 6 bases unmatched. Per the germline V gene, CDR1 is LNHDA and CDR2 is SQIVND (reference sequence). CDR3 region: CASSPTGARNTEAFF. CDR3 in DNA: TGTGCCAGTAGTCCGACAGGGGCTAGGAACACTGAAGCTTTCTTT.

As regards this clone: The sample has other DNA sequences that encode this CDR3 too. This chain uses TRBV30 with TRBJ2-5, with 7 bases matching TRBD2. CDR3 length: 15 amino acids. The J segment lost 5 bases and the V segment lost 3 bases, leaving 12 bases of the junction unmatched. CDR1 GTSNPN and CDR2 SVGIG come from the germline V gene (reference sequence). The CDR3 reads CAWSLGLAGVETQYF. CDR3 bases: TGTGCCTGGAGCCTGGGACTGGCGGGAGTGGAGACCCAGTACTTC.

The table lists this clone with a few counts. An end of the junction does not agree with germline; a read error may underlie this. This chain uses TRBV4-1 with TRBJ2-7, with TRBD1 matching over 7 bases. The germline CDR1 and CDR2 sequences are MGHRA and YSYEKL. The CDR3 covers 15 residues. The CDR3 is CASSQDGWGQSSWSF. The CDR3 nucleotides read TGCGCCAGCAGCCAAGATGGTTGGGGACAGTCATCTTGGAGCTTC.

The gene calls are TRBV7-2 and TRBJ2-7; 8 nucleotides match TRBD1. Germline CDR1 SGHTA, CDR2 FQGNSA. The CDR3 is made up of 16 amino acids. The trim removed 1 base at V and 4 bases at J, leaving 9 bases unmatched. The CDR3: CASSLGSGGAGYEQYF. CDR3 sequence (DNA): TGTGCCAGCAGCTTAGGGTCAGGGGGCGCAGGATACGAGCAGTACTTC.

This chain connects TRBV7-2 to TRBJ2-5, with a possible D match to TRBD1 (6 bases). This CDR3 spans 14 amino acids. V was pared by 5 bases and J by 2 bases, with 12 bases between. Germline values: CDR1 SGHTA, CDR2 FQGNSA. CDR3 nucleotide sequence: TGTGCCAGCAGCACCCGGACAGTTCAAGAGACCCAGTACTTC. It encodes CASSTRTVQETQYF. Complete variable domain (other parts from reference TRBV7-2 and TRBJ2-5): GAGVSQSPSNKVTEKGKDVELRCDPISGHTALYWYRQSLGQGLEFLIYFQGNSAPDKSGLPSDRFSAERTGGSVSTLTIQRTQQEDSAVYLCASSTRTVQETQYFGPGTRLLVL.

This clone has just a few counts. V and J are TRBV30 and TRBJ2-1; 13 bases agree with TRBD2. The CDR3 spans 11 residues. Trimming at V came to 8 bases and at J to 12 bases, leaving 4 bases not matched to a gene. In germline, CDR1 is GTSNPN, CDR2 SVGIG (reference sequence). The CDR3: CAGRLAGGQFF. DNA of the CDR3: TGTGCCGGCAGACTAGCGGGAGGGCAGTTCTTC.

CDR3 loop: CASSLYAGGETQYF. The DNA of the CDR3 is TGTGCCAGCAGCTTGTATGCGGGAGGAGAGACCCAGTACTTC. The gene calls are TRBV5-4 and TRBJ2-5, with 8 bases matching TRBD2. Germline assignment: CDR1 SGHNT and CDR2 YYREEE (reference sequence). V trimming: 1 base; J trimming: 4 bases; junction bases outside the gene matches: 3. The CDR3 sequence is 14 residues long.

This chain links TRBV19 with TRBJ2-3; 7 positions agree with TRBD2. The junction had 9 bases not matched to a gene; V was cut back by 8 bases and J by 4 bases. There are 14 residues in the CDR3. CDR1 is LNHDA and CDR2 is SQIVND in the germline V gene (reference sequence). The CDR3 DNA sequence: TGTGCCAGTGGACCTGGGACTAAACCAGATACGCAGTATTTT. This gives the protein CASGPGTKPDTQYF.